The 9 T cell receptor beta chains presented below share a single source sample, sequenced in a study of blood T cell repertoires in COVID-19. The method was immunoSEQ multiplex PCR; TCRdb's version includes in-frame clones alone and lacks a portion of them. The sample shows 95,000 to 100,000 clones, about 84% of them seen only once. Sequencing used peripheral blood. The receptors were gathered from a human donor in a cohort sampled during active COVID-19.

This chain uses TRBV7-2 with TRBJ1-5; D uncertain. This CDR3 has 13 residues. CDR1 is SGHTA and CDR2 is FQGNSA in the germline V gene. The V end was cut by 4 bases, the J end by 4 bases, with 8 bases between. The CDR3 DNA reads TGTGCCAGCAGCTCCAGGTCAAATCAGCCCCAGCATTTT. It translates to CASSSRSNQPQHF. Supplemented by reference TRBV7-2 and TRBJ1-5, the full variable domain reads GAGVSQSPSNKVTEKGKDVELRCDPISGHTALYWYRQSLGQGLEFLIYFQGNSAPDKSGLPSDRFSAERTGGSVSTLTIQRTQQEDSAVYLCASSSRSNQPQHFGDGTRLSIL.

The gene calls are TRBV7-9 and TRBJ2-1; 9 bases align to TRBD2. CDR1 SEHNR and CDR2 FQNEAQ come from the germline V gene (reference sequence). V lost 5 bases to trimming and J lost 9 bases; unmatched junction nucleotides: 11. The CDR3 totals 15 residues. This CDR3 reads CASSQTSGRNGEQFF. CDR3 nucleotide sequence: TGTGCCAGCAGCCAGACCAGCGGGAGGAACGGTGAGCAGTTCTTC.

The chain has TRBV24-1 and TRBJ2-3; 9 positions match TRBD1. Germline assignment: CDR1 KGHDR and CDR2 SFDVKD. The CDR3 has 15 residues. V was pared by 4 bases and J by 5 bases, with 6 bases of the junction left unmatched. The CDR3 region has the DNA TGTGCCACCAGTGAACCGGGACAGGGAAAAGATACGCAGTATTTT. Protein: CATSEPGQGKDTQYF.

In its sample, this clone was seen a few times. J is TRBJ2-7 and V is TRBV4-1, with 9 bases fitting TRBD1. In germline, CDR1 is MGHRA, CDR2 YSYEKL. CDR3 length equals 13 residues. Trimming removed 4 bases from V and 2 bases from J; junction bases left unmatched: 0. This chain's CDR3 is CASSRQGAYEQYF. As DNA, the CDR3 is TGCGCCAGCAGCCGACAGGGGGCCTACGAGCAGTACTTC.

V is TRBV24-1 and J is TRBJ1-5, with D possibly matching TRBD1 (6 bases). CDR1 is KGHDR, CDR2 SFDVKD, per germline. There are 16 residues in the CDR3. V was pared by 0 bases and J by 3 bases, with 11 bases between. CDR3 sequence reads: CATSDLRQVTNQPQHF. In nucleotides, the CDR3 is TGTGCCACCAGTGATTTGCGACAGGTCACCAATCAGCCCCAGCATTTT.

The genes are TRBV28 and TRBJ1-2; D uncertain. Germline-derived CDR1 and CDR2 are MDHEN and SYDVKM. With 7 bases removed from V and 0 bases from J, the gap between germline ends came to 9 bases. The CDR3 sequence is 13 residues long. CDR3 residues: CASISATNYGYTF. Written as DNA, the CDR3 is TGTGCCAGCATCTCTGCTACTAACTATGGCTACACCTTC.

V is TRBV6-1 and J is TRBJ2-7; 7 bases fit TRBD1. The junction had 5 bases not matched to a gene; V was cut back by 3 bases and J by 0 bases. This CDR3 spans 15 amino acids. Germline V gene data show CDR1 as MNHNS and CDR2 as SASEGT. CDR3 coding DNA: TGTGCCAGCAGTGATACAGGACAGGCCTCCTACGAGCAGTACTTC. Amino acids: CASSDTGQASYEQYF.

This rearrangement joins TRBV4-1 to TRBJ2-1, with 10 positions matching TRBD1. The ends lost 4 bases at V and 4 bases at J; junction bases unmatched: 10. The CDR3 length is 17 residues. Germline-derived CDR1 and CDR2 are MGHRA and YSYEKL. CDR3 protein: CASSPVAGTGVYNEQFF. For the CDR3, the DNA is TGCGCCAGCAGCCCCGTGGCCGGGACAGGGGTGTACAATGAGCAGTTCTTC.

The chain links TRBV6-2 or TRBV6-3 to TRBJ2-1; 7 bases fit TRBD2. This CDR3 is 16 amino acids long. Germline V lookup: CDR1 MNHEY, CDR2 SVGEGT. J lost 9 bases, V lost 0 bases, and 11 bases had no gene match. The CDR3 nucleotides are TGTGCCAGCAGTTACTCGACTGGCGGGAGTAGGGGTGAGCAGTTCTTC. Its translation is CASSYSTGGSRGEQFF.